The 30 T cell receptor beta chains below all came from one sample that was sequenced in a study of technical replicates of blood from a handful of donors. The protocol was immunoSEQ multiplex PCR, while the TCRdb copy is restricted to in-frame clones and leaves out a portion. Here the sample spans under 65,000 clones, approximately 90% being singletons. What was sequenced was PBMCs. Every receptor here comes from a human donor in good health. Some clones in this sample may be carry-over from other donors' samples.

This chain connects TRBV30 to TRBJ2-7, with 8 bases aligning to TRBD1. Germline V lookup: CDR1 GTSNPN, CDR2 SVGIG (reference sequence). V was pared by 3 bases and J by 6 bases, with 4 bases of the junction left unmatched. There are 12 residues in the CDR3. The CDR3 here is CAWRPGGGEQYF. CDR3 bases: TGTGCCTGGAGGCCAGGGGGCGGCGAGCAGTACTTC. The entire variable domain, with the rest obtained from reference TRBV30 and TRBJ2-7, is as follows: SQTIHQWPATLVQPVGSPLSLECTVEGTSNPNLYWYRQAAGRGLQLLFYSVGIGQISSEVPQNLSASRPQDRQFILSSKKLLLSDSGFYLCAWRPGGGEQYFGPGTRLTVT.

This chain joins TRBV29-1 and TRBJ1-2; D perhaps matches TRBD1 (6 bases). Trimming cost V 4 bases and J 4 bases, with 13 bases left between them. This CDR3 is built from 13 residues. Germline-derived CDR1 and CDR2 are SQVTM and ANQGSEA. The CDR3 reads CSVARGISYGYTF. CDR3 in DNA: TGCAGCGTTGCCAGGGGCATCAGCTATGGCTACACCTTC.

Here the CDR3 DNA reads TGCGCCAGCAGCTTGACGGGGGAGAACAATGAGCAGTTCTTC. It yields the protein CASSLTGENNEQFF. The rearrangement uses TRBV5-1 and TRBJ2-1, with TRBD2 as a possible D gene (6 bases). V dropped 1 base and J dropped 5 bases, with 10 bases sitting between them. CDR1 and CDR2 (germline): SGHRS, YFSETQ. The CDR3 has 14 amino acids.

CDR3 DNA: TGTGCCAGCAGCTTCTCGACAGGGCGATGGGTCACCTTC. Its protein product is CASSFSTGRWVTF. The chain carries TRBV5-4 and TRBJ1-2; 7 bases align to TRBD1. CDR1 is SGHNT and CDR2 is YYREEE in the germline V gene (reference sequence). J lost 13 bases, V lost 2 bases, and 11 bases had no gene match. There are 13 residues in the CDR3.

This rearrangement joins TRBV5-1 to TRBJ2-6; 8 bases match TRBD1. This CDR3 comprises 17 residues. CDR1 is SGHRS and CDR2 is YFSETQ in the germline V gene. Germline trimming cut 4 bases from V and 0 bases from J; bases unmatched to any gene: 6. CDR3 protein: CASSKPGQASGANVLTF. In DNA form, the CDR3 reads TGCGCCAGCAGCAAACCGGGACAGGCCTCTGGGGCCAACGTCCTGACTTTC.

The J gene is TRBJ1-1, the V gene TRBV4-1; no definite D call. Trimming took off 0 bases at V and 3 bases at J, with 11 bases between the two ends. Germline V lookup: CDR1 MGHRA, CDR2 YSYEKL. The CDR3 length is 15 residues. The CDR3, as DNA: TGCGCCAGCAGCCAAGATACCGGGTCGGACACTGAAGCTTTCTTT. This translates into CASSQDTGSDTEAFF.

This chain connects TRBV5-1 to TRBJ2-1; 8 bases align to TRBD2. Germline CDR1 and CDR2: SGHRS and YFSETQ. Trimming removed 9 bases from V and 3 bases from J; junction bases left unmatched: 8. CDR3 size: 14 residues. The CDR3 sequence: CATTLSGGYNEQFF. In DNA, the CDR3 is TGCGCCACCACCCTCAGCGGGGGCTACAATGAGCAGTTCTTC.

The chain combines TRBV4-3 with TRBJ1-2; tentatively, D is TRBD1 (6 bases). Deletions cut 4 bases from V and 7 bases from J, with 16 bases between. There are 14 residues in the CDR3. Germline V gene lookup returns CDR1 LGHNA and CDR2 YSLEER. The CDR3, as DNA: TGCGCCAGCAGCCTGGTCAGGGGTGGTGGTGGCTACACCTTC. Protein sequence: CASSLVRGGGGYTF.

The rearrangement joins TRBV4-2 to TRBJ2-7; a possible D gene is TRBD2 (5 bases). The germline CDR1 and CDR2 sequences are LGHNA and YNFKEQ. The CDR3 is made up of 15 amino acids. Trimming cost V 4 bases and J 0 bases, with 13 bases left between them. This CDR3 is CASSPLGRNSYEQYF. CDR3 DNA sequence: TGTGCCAGCAGCCCCCTTGGGAGAAACTCCTACGAGCAGTACTTC.

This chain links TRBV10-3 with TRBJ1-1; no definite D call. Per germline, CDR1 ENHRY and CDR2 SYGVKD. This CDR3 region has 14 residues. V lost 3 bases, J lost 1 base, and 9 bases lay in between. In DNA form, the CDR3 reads TGTGCCATCAGTGAAGTGACAACGAACACTGAAGCTTTCTTT. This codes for CAISEVTTNTEAFF.

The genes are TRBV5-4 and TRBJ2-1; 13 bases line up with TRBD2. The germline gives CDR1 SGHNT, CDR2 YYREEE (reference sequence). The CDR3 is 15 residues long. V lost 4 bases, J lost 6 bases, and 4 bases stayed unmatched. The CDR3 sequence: CASSPRTSGSNEQFF. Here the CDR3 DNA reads TGTGCCAGCAGCCCCCGGACTAGCGGGAGCAATGAGCAGTTCTTC.

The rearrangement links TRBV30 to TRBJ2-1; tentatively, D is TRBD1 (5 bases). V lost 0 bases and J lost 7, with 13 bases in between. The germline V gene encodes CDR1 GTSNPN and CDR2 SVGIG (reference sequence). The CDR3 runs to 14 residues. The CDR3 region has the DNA TGTGCCTGGAGTGTACGCGGCAGGGCGAATGAGCAGTTCTTC. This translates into CAWSVRGRANEQFF.

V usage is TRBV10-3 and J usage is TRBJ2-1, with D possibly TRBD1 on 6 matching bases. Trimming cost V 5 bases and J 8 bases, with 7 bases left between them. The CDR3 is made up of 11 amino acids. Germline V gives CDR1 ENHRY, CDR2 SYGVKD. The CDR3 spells CAISNRDEQFF. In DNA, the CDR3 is TGTGCCATCAGTAACAGGGATGAGCAGTTCTTC.

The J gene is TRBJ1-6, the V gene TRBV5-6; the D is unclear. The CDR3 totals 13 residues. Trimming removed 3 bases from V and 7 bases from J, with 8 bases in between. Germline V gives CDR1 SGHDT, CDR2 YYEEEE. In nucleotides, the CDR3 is TGTGCCAGCAGCTCTCAAGAGAATTCACCCCTCCACTTT. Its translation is CASSSQENSPLHF. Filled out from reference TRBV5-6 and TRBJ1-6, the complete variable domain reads DAGVTQSPTHLIKTRGQQVTLRCSPKSGHDTVSWYQQALGQGPQFIFQYYEEEERQRGNFPDRFSGHQFPNYSSELNVNALLLGDSALYLCASSSQENSPLHFGNGTRLTVT.

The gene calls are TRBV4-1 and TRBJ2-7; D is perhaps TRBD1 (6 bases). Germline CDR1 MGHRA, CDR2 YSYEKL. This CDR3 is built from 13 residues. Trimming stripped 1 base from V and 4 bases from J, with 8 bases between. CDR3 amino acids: CASSQVQGYEQYF. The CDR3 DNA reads TGCGCCAGCAGCCAAGTGCAGGGGTACGAGCAGTACTTC.

The CDR3 DNA reads as TGCGCCAGCAGCCCCCTGGGACAGTGGCCCGCCTACGAGCAGTACTTC. Amino acids: CASSPLGQWPAYEQYF. The chain uses TRBV5-1 and TRBJ2-7; 7 bases line up with TRBD1. The V gene end was trimmed by 4 bases and the J gene end by 2 bases; junction bases not matched to a gene: 12. Germline CDR1 is SGHRS and CDR2 is YFSETQ. The CDR3 loop spans 16 amino acids.

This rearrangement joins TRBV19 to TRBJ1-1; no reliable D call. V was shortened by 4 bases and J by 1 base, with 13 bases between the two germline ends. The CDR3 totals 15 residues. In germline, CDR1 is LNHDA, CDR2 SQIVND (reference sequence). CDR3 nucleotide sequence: TGTGCCAGTAGTAGTGAGGGAAATTCGAACACTGAAGCTTTCTTT. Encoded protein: CASSSEGNSNTEAFF. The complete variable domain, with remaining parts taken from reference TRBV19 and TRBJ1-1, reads DGGITQSPKYLFRKEGQNVTLSCEQNLNHDAMYWYRQDPGQGLRLIYYSQIVNDFQKGDIAEGYSVSREKKESFPLTVTSAQKNPTAFYLCASSSEGNSNTEAFFGQGTRLTVV.

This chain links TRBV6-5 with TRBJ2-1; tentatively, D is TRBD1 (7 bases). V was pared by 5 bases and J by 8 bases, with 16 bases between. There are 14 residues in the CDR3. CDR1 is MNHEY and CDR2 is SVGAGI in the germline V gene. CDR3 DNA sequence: TGTGCCAGCAGTCCCAGGGGGGCCTGGGATGAGCAGTTCTTC. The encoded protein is CASSPRGAWDEQFF.

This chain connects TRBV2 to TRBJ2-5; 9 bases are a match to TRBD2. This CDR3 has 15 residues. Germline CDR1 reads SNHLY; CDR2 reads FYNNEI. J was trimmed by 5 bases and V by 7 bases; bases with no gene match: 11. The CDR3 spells CASIVAGGPTETQYF. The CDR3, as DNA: TGTGCCAGCATTGTGGCGGGAGGGCCAACGGAGACCCAGTACTTC.

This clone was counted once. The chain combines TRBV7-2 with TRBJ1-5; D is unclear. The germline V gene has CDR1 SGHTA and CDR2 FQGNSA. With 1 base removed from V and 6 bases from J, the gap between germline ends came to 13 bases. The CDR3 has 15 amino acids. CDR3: CASSLGVHRGQPQHF. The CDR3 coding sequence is TGTGCCAGCAGCTTAGGTGTCCATCGAGGTCAGCCCCAGCATTTT. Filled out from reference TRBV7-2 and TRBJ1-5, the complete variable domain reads GAGVSQSPSNKVTEKGKDVELRCDPISGHTALYWYRQSLGQGLEFLIYFQGNSAPDKSGLPSDRFSAERTGGSVSTLTIQRTQQEDSAVYLCASSLGVHRGQPQHFGDGTRLSIL.

The CDR3 coding sequence is TGTGCCAGCACCAGTCTTTTGAACACTGAAGCTTTCTTT. Translation: CASTSLLNTEAFF. This rearrangement joins TRBV6-1 to TRBJ1-1; D not resolved. Germline CDR1 is MNHNS and CDR2 is SASEGT. Trimming pared 7 bases from V and 0 bases from J, leaving 9 bases between. This CDR3 comprises 13 residues.

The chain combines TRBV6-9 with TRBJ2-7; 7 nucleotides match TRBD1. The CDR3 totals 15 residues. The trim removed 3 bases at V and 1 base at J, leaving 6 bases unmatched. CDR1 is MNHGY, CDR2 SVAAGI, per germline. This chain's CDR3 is CASSYPPGQSYEQYF. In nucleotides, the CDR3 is TGTGCCAGCAGTTACCCTCCGGGACAGTCCTACGAGCAGTACTTC.

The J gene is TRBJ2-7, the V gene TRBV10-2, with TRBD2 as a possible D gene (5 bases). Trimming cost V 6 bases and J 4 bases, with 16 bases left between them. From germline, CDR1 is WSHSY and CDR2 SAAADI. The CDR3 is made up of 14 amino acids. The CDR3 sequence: CASRTTGLGYEQYF. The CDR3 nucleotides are TGCGCCAGCAGGACGACGGGGTTAGGGTACGAGCAGTACTTC.

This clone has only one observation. The CDR3 loop reads CASSWDSYGYTF. The CDR3 region has the DNA TGTGCCAGCAGTTGGGACAGCTATGGCTACACCTTC. The chain carries TRBV5-4 and TRBJ1-2; TRBD1 aligns across 7 bases. Germline lookup yields CDR1 SGHNT and CDR2 YYREEE (reference sequence). This CDR3 contains 12 residues. V shed 5 bases and J 4 bases; nucleotides not matched to a gene: 2.

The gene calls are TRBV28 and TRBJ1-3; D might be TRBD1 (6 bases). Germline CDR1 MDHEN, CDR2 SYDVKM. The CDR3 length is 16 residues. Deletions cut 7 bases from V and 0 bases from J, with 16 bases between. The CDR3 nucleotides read TGTGCCAGCAACTCGGGACACCTGAACTCTGGAAACACCATATATTTT. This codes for CASNSGHLNSGNTIYF.

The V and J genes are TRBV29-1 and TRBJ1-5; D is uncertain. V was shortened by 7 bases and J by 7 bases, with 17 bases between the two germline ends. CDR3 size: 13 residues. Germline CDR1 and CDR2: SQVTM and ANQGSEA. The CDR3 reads CSAARGTGQPQHF. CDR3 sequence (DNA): TGCAGCGCCGCACGGGGAACTGGGCAGCCCCAGCATTTT.

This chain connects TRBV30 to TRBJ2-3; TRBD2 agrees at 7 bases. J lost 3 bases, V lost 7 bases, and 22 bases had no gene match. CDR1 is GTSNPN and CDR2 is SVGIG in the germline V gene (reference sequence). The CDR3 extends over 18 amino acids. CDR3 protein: CASPSLAGDYQSTDTQYF. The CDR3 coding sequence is TGTGCCTCCCCCTCCCTTGCGGGAGATTACCAGTCGACAGATACGCAGTATTTT.

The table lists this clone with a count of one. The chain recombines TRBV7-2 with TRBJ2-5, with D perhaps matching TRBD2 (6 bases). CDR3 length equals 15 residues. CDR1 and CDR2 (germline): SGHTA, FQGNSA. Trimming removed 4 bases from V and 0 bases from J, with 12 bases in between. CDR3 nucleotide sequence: TGTGCCAGCAGCTCCCCCCTAGCGTACCAAGAGACCCAGTACTTC. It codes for CASSSPLAYQETQYF.

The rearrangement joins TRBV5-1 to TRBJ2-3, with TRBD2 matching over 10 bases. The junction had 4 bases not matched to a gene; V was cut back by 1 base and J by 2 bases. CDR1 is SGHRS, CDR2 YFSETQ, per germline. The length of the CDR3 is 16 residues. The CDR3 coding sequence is TGCGCCAGCAGCTTGTTTAGCGGGGGGTTCACAGATACGCAGTATTTT. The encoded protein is CASSLFSGGFTDTQYF.

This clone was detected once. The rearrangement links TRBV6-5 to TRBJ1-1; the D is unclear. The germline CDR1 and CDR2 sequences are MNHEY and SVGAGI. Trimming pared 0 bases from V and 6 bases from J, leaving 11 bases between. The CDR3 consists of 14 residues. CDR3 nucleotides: TGTGCCAGCAGTTACTCGACGGGTGGTCCTGAAGCTTTCTTT. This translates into CASSYSTGGPEAFF.